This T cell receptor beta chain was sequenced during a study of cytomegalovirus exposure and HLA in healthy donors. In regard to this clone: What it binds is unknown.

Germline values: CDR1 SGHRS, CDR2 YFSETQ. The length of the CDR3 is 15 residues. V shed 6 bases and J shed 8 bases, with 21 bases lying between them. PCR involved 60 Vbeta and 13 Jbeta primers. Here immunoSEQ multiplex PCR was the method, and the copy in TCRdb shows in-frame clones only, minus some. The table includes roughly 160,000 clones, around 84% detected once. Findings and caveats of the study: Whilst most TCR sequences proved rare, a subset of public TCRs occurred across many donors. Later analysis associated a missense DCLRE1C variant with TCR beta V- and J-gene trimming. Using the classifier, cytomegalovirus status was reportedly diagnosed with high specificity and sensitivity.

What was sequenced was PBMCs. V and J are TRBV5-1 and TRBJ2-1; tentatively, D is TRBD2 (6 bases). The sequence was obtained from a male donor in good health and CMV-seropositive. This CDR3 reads CASTRDSPVSYEQFF. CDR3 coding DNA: TGCGCCAGCACCCGGGACTCCCCGGTGAGCTATGAGCAGTTCTTC.